Listed below are T cell receptor beta chains from one sample, sequenced in a study of molecular identifiers for immune sequencing clone quantification. MiXCR was run by TCRdb on the PCR reads, yielding one entry per CDR3 protein. The sample includes around 460,000 distinct CDR3 sequences, about 25% seen only once; the top ten take 0.7% to 0.9%. The source material was naive CD8+ T cells from blood, with Jurkat cell RNA spiked in. All receptors come from a human donor in good health. Some libraries in this study had Jurkat cell RNA spiked in. Each CDR3 is given with its conserved first and last residue. D genes are given only for firm matches. Part of the rows lack a size; the others show once, few, many or a class for expanded clones.

V gene	J gene	clone size	CDR3 length	D gene	CDR3 DNA	CDR3 protein
TRBV15	TRBJ2-7	few	15	-	TGTGCCACCAGCAGAGATTTCGGCGGGATCTACGAGCAGTACTTC	CATSRDFGGIYEQYF
TRBV5-5	TRBJ2-7	-	12	-	TGTGCCAGCAGCCTTACCTACCACGAGCAGTACTTC	CASSLTYHEQYF
TRBV6-2/TRBV6-3	TRBJ2-3	few	15	TRBD2	TGTGCCAGCAGTGTACTAGCGGAGACCACAGATACGCAGTATTTT	CASSVLAETTDTQYF
TRBV18	TRBJ2-1	-	17	TRBD2	TGTGCCAGCTCACGCCTTGGCGGGAGGCCTCCGTACAATGAGCAGTTCTTC	CASSRLGGRPPYNEQFF
TRBV30	TRBJ2-7	-	12	-	TGTGCCTGGAGTGTCGAAGAATACGAGCAGTACTTC	CAWSVEEYEQYF
TRBV10-2	TRBJ2-2	-	16	TRBD2	TGCGCCAGCAGTGAGGCGGGACTAACGAACACCGGGGAGCTGTTTTTT	CASSEAGLTNTGELFF
TRBV14	TRBJ1-2	many	17	-	TGTGCCAGCAGCCAAGAAGGAGCACAGGTGGTGGGTTATGGCTACACCTTC	CASSQEGAQVVGYGYTF
TRBV11-2	TRBJ2-5	many	13	-	TGTGCCAGCAGCTTAGGTCGGGGATGGGACCAGTACTTC	CASSLGRGWDQYF
TRBV7-9	TRBJ2-7	many	16	-	TGTGCCAGCAGCTTAGGCGCCCGAAACTCTTACTACGAGCAGTACTTC	CASSLGARNSYYEQYF
TRBV12-3/TRBV12-4	TRBJ1-4	few	16	TRBD1	TGTGCCAGCAGTTTATTTGGGCAGGGGGCGCCTGAAAAACTGTTTTTT	CASSLFGQGAPEKLFF
TRBV4-1	TRBJ2-1	many	15	-	TGCGCCAGCAGCCAAGAATACCGGGGTTACAATGAGCAGTTCTTC	CASSQEYRGYNEQFF
TRBV12-3/TRBV12-4	TRBJ2-5	-	12	-	TGTGCCAGCAGCTCCCCTCCAGAGACCCAGTGCTTC	CASSSPPETQCF
TRBV20-1	TRBJ2-1	many	16	-	TGCAGTGCTAGAGAGTATTCGGGGGATGCCTACAATGAGCAGTTCTTC	CSAREYSGDAYNEQFF
TRBV15	TRBJ1-4	-	16	-	TGTGCCACCAAGAGAATTGAAGGGGGTTTTCGAGAAAAACTGTTTTTT	CATKRIEGGFREKLFF
TRBV4-3	TRBJ2-3	-	15	-	TGCGCCAGCAGCTGCCGCATTGAGGCGACAGATACGCAGTATTTT	CASSCRIEATDTQYF
TRBV2	TRBJ2-5	few	14	-	TGTGCCAGCAGTGAAGTAGCGGCCCAAGAGACCCAGTACTTC	CASSEVAAQETQYF
TRBV6-5	TRBJ1-1	many	15	-	TGTGCCAGCAGTTACTCCTCGAATCAGAACACTGAAGCTTTCTTT	CASSYSSNQNTEAFF
TRBV30	TRBJ2-3	few	13	-	TGTGCCTGGAGTAGGAGTAGCACAGATACGCAGTATTTT	CAWSRSSTDTQYF
TRBV7-2	TRBJ2-7	many	13	-	TGTGCCAGCAGCTTTGAGGGGCCCAGCGAGCAGTACTTC	CASSFEGPSEQYF
TRBV3-1	TRBJ2-5	-	16	TRBD2	TGTGCCAGCAGCCAAGTTGCTAGCGGGAACCAAGAGACCCAGTACTTC	CASSQVASGNQETQYF
TRBV20-1	TRBJ1-6	few	17	-	TGCAGTGCTAGGCCTGTTGGGGGATGGTCCTATAATTCACCCCTCCACTTT	CSARPVGGWSYNSPLHF
TRBV5-6	TRBJ2-3	-	17	TRBD2	TGTGCCAGCAGCTTGGTCGTAGCGGGAGATCGCACAGATACGCAGTATTTT	CASSLVVAGDRTDTQYF
TRBV20-1	TRBJ2-7	-	14	TRBD2	TGCAGTGCTAGGTCGCTAGCGGCCTCCTACGAGCAGTACTTC	CSARSLAASYEQYF
TRBV30	TRBJ1-1	-	13	-	TGTGCCTGGAGTTCTGGCATGAACACTGAAGCTTTCTTT	CAWSSGMNTEAFF
TRBV28	TRBJ2-7	few	16	-	TGTGCCAGCAGTTTAGAAGGGGGACGCCGGATTTACGAGCAGTACTTC	CASSLEGGRRIYEQYF
TRBV6-5	TRBJ2-1	-	15	-	TGTGCCAGCAGTTATCGGGAACCCTCCTACAATGAGCAGTTCTTC	CASSYREPSYNEQFF